This is a list of T cell receptor beta chains from one sample in a study of blood T cell repertoires in COVID-19. TCRdb's table, derived via immunoSEQ multiplex PCR, lists solely in-frame clones and lacks some. The profile shows 100,000 to 130,000 clones, about nine tenths of them singletons. What was sequenced was peripheral blood. The origin of the receptors is a woman between 25 and 40 years old with acute or convalescent COVID-19. Both conserved end residues are trimmed from each CDR3. Fields, in order: J gene, clone size, CDR3 length, V gene, CDR3 protein. The size of a clone is reported for some rows only, either as once, few or many, or as a class for expanded clones.

TRBJ2-3	-	12	TRBV11-3	ASSFTRVTDTQY
TRBJ1-1	-	11	TRBV7-9	ASSLNSNTEAF
TRBJ2-7	-	14	TRBV5-1	ASSHPGGSTSYEQY
TRBJ1-2	-	10	TRBV27	ASSTSPGGYT
TRBJ1-1	many	12	TRBV28	ASRPPGLVTEAF
TRBJ1-2	-	10	TRBV3-1/TRBV3-2	ASSATVYGYT
TRBJ1-2	-	13	TRBV19	ASSRQGAPDYGYT
TRBJ2-7	-	12	TRBV6-2/TRBV6-3	ASSSYRGLYEQY
TRBJ2-7	-	15	TRBV7-6	ASSPPSLIAGDLEQY
TRBJ1-3	-	17	TRBV7-8	ASSLLRGHQPISGNTIY
TRBJ1-5	few	11	TRBV7-2	ASSPRGNQPQH
TRBJ1-2	once	9	TRBV28	AVSQGSGYT
TRBJ2-3	-	13	TRBV7-2	ASSLGRGGTDTQY
TRBJ1-2	-	13	TRBV14	ASSQKKGTGHGYT
TRBJ1-1	-	12	TRBV6-6	ASSLQGAYTEAF
TRBJ2-2	once	15	TRBV24-1	ATSVPPGQENTGELF
TRBJ2-1	-	15	TRBV27	ASSRGLAGELINEQF
TRBJ2-3	-	15	TRBV7-2	ASRKWVNGLSTDTQY
TRBJ1-2	-	10	TRBV19	ASSIDRDPHT
TRBJ2-1	-	15	TRBV11-2	ASSLRTSGGYYNEQF